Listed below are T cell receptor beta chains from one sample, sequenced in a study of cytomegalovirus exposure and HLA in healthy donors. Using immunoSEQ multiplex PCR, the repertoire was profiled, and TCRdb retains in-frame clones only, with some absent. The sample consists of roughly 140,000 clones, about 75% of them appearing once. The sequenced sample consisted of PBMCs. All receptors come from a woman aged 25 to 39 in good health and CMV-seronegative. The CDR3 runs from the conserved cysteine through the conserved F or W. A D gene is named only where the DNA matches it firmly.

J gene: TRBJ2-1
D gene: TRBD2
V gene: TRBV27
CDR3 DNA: TGTGCCAGCAGTTGGTCGGGACTAGCGGGGGGGATCAATGAGCAGTTCTTC
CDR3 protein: CASSWSGLAGGINEQFF

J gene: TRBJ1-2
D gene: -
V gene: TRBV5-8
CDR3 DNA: TGTGCCAGCAGCTTATCCGGGATCCAAGGAGGCTACACCTTC
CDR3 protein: CASSLSGIQGGYTF

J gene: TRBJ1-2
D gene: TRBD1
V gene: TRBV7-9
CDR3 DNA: TGTGCCAGCAGCCCTACGGAGGGGGCGCGGTATGGCTACACCTTC
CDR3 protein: CASSPTEGARYGYTF

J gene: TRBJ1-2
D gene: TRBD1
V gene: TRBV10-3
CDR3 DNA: TGTGCCATCGGGTTTTTGGGGACAGGGTTTGGTGGCTACACCTTC
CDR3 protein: CAIGFLGTGFGGYTF

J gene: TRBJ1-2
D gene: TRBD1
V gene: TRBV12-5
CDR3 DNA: TGTGCTAGTGGTTTGGTGACGAGGGACAGGGCTCCCTATGGCTACACCTTC
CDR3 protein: CASGLVTRDRAPYGYTF

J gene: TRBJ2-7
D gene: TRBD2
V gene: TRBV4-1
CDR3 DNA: TGCGCCAGGCGCGGGCGGGGGGCCCACGACCCCTACGAGCAGTACTTC
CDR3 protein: CARRGRGAHDPYEQYF

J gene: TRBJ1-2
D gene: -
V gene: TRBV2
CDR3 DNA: TGTGCCAGCAGAGACCCGACAGGACTCTATGGCTACACCTTC
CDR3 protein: CASRDPTGLYGYTF

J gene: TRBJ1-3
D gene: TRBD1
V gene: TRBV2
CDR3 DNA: TGTGCCAGCAGGAGAGGACAGGGGACAACCTCTGGAAACACCATATATTTT
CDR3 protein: CASRRGQGTTSGNTIYF

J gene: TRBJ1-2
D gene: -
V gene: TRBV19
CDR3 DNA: TGTGCCAGTAGTATAGAAGACAGATATAGCTATGGCTACACCTTC
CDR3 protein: CASSIEDRYSYGYTF

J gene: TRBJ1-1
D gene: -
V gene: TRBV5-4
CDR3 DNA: TGTGCCAGCAGCTTGGACGGGTCGAACACTGAAGCTTTCTTT
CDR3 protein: CASSLDGSNTEAFF

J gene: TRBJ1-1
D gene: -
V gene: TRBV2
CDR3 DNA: TGTGCCAGCAGGGAGGCGCTCGCAGCTTTCTTT
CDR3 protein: CASREALAAFF

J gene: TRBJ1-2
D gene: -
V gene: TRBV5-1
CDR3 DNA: TGCGCCAGCAGCAGGGGAGGCGGCTACACCTTC
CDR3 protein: CASSRGGGYTF